The 6 T cell receptor beta chains presented below share a single source sample, sequenced in a study of cytomegalovirus exposure and HLA in healthy donors. Primers: 60 Vbeta forward and 13 Jbeta reverse. The protocol was immunoSEQ multiplex PCR, while the TCRdb copy is restricted to in-frame clones and leaves out a portion. The table shows more than 85,000 clones, with over 70% occurring only once. The sample taken for sequencing was PBMCs. The receptors shown here come from a woman aged 40 to 50 in good health and CMV-seropositive.

The chain uses TRBV18 and TRBJ1-6; D is unclear. Looked up from germline, CDR1 is KGHSH and CDR2 is LQKENI. Trimming pared 3 bases from V and 8 bases from J, leaving 11 bases between. The CDR3 sequence is 14 residues long. The CDR3 sequence is CASSPQATDSPLHF. The CDR3 nucleotides read TGTGCCAGCTCACCGCAAGCCACAGATTCACCCCTCCACTTT.

In its sample, this clone was seen once. The rearrangement uses TRBV4-1 and TRBJ1-1; D not certain. V was clipped by 1 base and J by 7 bases, with 10 bases between them. The CDR3 totals 13 residues. Germline CDR1 reads MGHRA; CDR2 reads YSYEKL. The CDR3 DNA reads as TGCGCCAGCAGCCAAGGACGGCGGAATGAAGCTTTCTTT. Translated: CASSQGRRNEAFF.

The J gene is TRBJ1-2, the V gene TRBV19; 7 nucleotides agree with TRBD1. Germline CDR1 LNHDA, CDR2 SQIVND (reference sequence). The length of the CDR3 is 15 residues. The V and J ends lost 6 bases and 4 bases, in that order; junction bases with no gene match: 11. CDR3 sequence (DNA): TGTGCCAGTAGCGTAACCCCTAGGGACAGCTATGGCTACACCTTC. It encodes CASSVTPRDSYGYTF.

The V gene is TRBV5-1, the J gene TRBJ2-1, with 8 bases identical to TRBD2. CDR3 length: 17 amino acids. The V segment lost 0 bases and the J segment 8 bases; nucleotides outside the gene matches: 13. The V gene's germline CDR1 is SGHRS and CDR2 YFSETQ. CDR3 nucleotides: TGCGCCAGCAGCTTGGATTTAGGGGCGGGGGGTGAGGATGAGCAGTTCTTC. This codes for CASSLDLGAGGEDEQFF.

The chain has TRBV6-5 and TRBJ2-7; D remains unclear. Trimming stripped 3 bases from V and 0 bases from J, with 9 bases between. The CDR3 is 14 residues long. Looked up from germline, CDR1 is MNHEY and CDR2 is SVGAGI. The CDR3 DNA is TGTGCCAGCAGTTATGGCTCAGGCTCCTACGAGCAGTACTTC. It specifies CASSYGSGSYEQYF.

The CDR3 sequence: CASSLAGRGETQYF. CDR3 nucleotides: TGTGCCAGCAGCTTAGCCGGGAGGGGGGAGACCCAGTACTTC. The chain couples TRBV7-9 to TRBJ2-5, with TRBD2 matching 8 bases. This CDR3 comprises 14 residues. V lost 0 bases to trimming and J lost 5 bases; unmatched junction nucleotides: 2. The germline V gene has CDR1 SEHNR and CDR2 FQNEAQ (reference sequence).